The rows below give T cell receptor beta chains drawn from one sample of a study of technical replicates of blood from a handful of donors. Sequencing was performed with immunoSEQ multiplex PCR; in TCRdb, only in-frame clones are kept and a portion is missing. The repertoire holds some 70,000 clones, with just under 95% as singletons. The sequencing sample was made of T cells isolated from PBMCs. All receptors come from a human donor in good health. The CDR3 runs from the conserved cysteine through the conserved F or W. A D gene is named only where the DNA matches it firmly. Some rows mark clone size as missing; the rest say once, few, many or name a class of expanded clone.

V gene	D gene	clone size	J gene	CDR3 protein	CDR3 DNA
TRBV9	-	-	TRBJ1-3	CASSVEKPFTGNTIYF	TGTGCCAGCAGCGTAGAAAAGCCTTTTACTGGAAACACCATATATTTT
TRBV2	-	-	TRBJ1-6	CATQGTYNSPLHF	TGTGCCACCCAGGGGACCTATAATTCACCCCTCCACTTT
TRBV28	-	-	TRBJ1-1	CASSLGASVVNTEAFF	TGTGCCAGCAGTTTGGGGGCTAGTGTCGTGAACACTGAAGCTTTCTTT
TRBV19	-	-	TRBJ2-1	CASSIDEEGYNEQFF	TGTGCCAGTAGTATAGATGAGGAGGGCTACAATGAGCAGTTCTTC
TRBV30	-	-	TRBJ1-1	CAWSRRGRNTEAFF	TGTGCCTGGAGTAGAAGGGGCCGTAACACTGAAGCTTTCTTT
TRBV5-1	-	-	TRBJ2-5	CASSLAPETQYF	TGCGCCAGCAGCTTGGCTCCAGAGACCCAGTACTTC
TRBV25-1	-	-	TRBJ1-1	CASSGGSEAFF	TGTGCCAGCAGTGGGGGCTCCGAGGCTTTCTTT
TRBV5-1	-	-	TRBJ1-4	CASSLDSLNEKLFF	TGCGCCAGCAGTCTGGACTCCCTTAATGAAAAACTGTTTTTT
TRBV11-2	-	once	TRBJ2-7	CASSLTGGHPYYEQYF	TGTGCCAGCAGCTTAACGGGGGGACATCCTTACTACGAGCAGTACTTC
TRBV2	TRBD2	-	TRBJ2-3	CASSGQRERVDTQYF	TGTGCCAGCAGTGGGCAGCGGGAGCGTGTAGATACGCAGTATTTT
TRBV9	TRBD1	-	TRBJ2-7	CASSFPGTAFFDEQYF	TGTGCCAGCAGCTTCCCCGGGACAGCGTTTTTCGACGAGCAGTACTTC
TRBV29-1	-	-	TRBJ2-7	CSVVGGDYEQYF	TGCAGCGTTGTAGGGGGAGACTACGAGCAGTACTTC
TRBV19	-	-	TRBJ2-1	CASSNRGLYNEQFF	TGTGCCAGTAGTAACAGGGGACTCTACAATGAGCAGTTCTTC
TRBV2	-	-	TRBJ1-1	CATERGNANTEAFF	TGTGCCACCGAGAGGGGGAACGCGAACACTGAAGCTTTCTTT
TRBV2	TRBD2	-	TRBJ2-7	CASSVTPTSGYEQYF	TGTGCCAGCAGTGTTACTCCGACTAGCGGCTACGAGCAGTACTTC
TRBV5-1	TRBD1	once	TRBJ1-1	CASSLQGVTEAFF	TGCGCCAGCAGCTTACAGGGGGTTACTGAAGCTTTCTTT
TRBV6-5	TRBD1	-	TRBJ1-1	CATKRTGGNTEAFF	TGTGCCACCAAACGGACAGGGGGGAACACTGAAGCTTTCTTT
TRBV7-9	TRBD1	-	TRBJ1-2	CASSVGQGAYGYTF	TGTGCCAGCAGCGTAGGACAGGGGGCCTATGGCTACACCTTC
TRBV7-2	-	-	TRBJ2-4	CASSPIGVLNIQYF	TGTGCCAGCAGCCCTATAGGAGTTCTAAACATTCAGTACTTC
TRBV27	-	-	TRBJ2-1	CASMSGDEQFF	TGTGCCAGCATGTCAGGCGATGAGCAGTTCTTC
TRBV23-1	-	-	TRBJ2-5	CASSQPGTPGETQYF	TGCGCCAGCAGTCAGCCGGGGACACCAGGGGAGACCCAGTACTTC
TRBV4-1	TRBD2	-	TRBJ2-1	CASSQETLAGGPKSYNEQFF	TGCGCCAGCAGCCAAGAAACGCTAGCGGGAGGGCCCAAGTCCTACAATGAGCAGTTCTTC
TRBV7-9	-	-	TRBJ2-7	CASSLTGNYEQYF	TGTGCCAGCAGCTTAACAGGGAACTACGAGCAGTACTTC